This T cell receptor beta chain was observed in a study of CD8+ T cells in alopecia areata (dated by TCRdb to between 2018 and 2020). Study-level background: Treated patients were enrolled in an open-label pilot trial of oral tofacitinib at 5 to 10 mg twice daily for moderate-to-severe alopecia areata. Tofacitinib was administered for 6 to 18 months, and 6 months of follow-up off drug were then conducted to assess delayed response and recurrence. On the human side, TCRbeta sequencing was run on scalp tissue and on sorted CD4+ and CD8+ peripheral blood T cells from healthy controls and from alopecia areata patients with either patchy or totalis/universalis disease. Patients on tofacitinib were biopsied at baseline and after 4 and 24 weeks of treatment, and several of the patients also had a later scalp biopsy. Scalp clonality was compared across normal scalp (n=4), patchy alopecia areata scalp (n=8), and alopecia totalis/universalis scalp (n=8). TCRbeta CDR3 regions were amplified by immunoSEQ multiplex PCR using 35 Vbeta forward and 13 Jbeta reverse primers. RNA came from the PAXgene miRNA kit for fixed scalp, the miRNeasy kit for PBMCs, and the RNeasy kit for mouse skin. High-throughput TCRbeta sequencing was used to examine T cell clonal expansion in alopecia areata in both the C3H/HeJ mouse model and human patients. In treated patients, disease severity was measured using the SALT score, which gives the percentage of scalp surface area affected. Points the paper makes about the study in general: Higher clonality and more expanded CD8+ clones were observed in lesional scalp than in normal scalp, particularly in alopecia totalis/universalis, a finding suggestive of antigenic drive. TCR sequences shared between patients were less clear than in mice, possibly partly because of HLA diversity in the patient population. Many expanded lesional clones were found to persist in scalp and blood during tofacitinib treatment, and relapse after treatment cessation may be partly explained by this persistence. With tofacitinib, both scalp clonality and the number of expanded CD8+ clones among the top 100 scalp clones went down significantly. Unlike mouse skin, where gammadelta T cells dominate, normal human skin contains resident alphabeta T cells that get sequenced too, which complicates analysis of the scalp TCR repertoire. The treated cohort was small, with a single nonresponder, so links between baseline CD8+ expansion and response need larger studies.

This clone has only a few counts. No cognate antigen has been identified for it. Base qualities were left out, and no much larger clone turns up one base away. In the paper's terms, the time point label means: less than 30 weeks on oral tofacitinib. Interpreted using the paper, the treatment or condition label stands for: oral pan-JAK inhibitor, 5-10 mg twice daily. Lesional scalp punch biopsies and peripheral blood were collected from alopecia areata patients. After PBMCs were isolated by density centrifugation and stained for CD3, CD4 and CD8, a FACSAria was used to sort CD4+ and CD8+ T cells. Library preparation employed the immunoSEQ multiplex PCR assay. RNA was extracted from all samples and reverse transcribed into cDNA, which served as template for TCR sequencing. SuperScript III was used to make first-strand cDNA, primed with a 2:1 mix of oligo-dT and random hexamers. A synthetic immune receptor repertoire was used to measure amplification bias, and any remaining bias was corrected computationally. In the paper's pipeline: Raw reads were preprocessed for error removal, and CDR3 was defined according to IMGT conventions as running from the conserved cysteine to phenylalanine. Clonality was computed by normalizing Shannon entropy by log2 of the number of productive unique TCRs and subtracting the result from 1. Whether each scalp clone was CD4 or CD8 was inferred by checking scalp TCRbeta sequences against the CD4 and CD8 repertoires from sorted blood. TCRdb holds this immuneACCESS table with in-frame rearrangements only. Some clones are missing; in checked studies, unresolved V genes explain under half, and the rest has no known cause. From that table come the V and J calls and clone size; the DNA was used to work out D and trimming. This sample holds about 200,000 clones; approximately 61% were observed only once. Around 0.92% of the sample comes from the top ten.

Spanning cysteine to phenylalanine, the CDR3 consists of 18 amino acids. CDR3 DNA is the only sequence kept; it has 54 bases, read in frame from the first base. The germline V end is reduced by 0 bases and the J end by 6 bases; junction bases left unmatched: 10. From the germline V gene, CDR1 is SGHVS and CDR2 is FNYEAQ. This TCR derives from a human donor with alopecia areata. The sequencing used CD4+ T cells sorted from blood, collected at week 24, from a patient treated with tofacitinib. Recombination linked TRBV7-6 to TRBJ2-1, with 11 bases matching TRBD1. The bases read TGTGCCAGCAGCTTAGCCAGGGGGACAGGGGGATTGATCAATGAGCAGTTCTTC. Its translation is CASSLARGTGGLINEQFF. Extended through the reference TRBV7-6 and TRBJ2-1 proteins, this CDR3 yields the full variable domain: GAGVSQSPRYKVTKRGQDVALRCDPISGHVSLYWYRQALGQGPEFLTYFNYEAQQDKSGLPNDRFSAERPEGSISTLTIQRTEQRDSAMYRCASSLARGTGGLINEQFFGPGTRLTVL.